Below, 6 T cell receptor beta chains from the same sample are listed, as sequenced in a study of T cells in Graves' hyperthyroidism and ophthalmopathy (dated by TCRdb to the late 2010s). Receptor libraries were prepared by multiplex PCR. Sequencing relied on an Illumina HiSeq 2000. TCR beta CDR3 regions were amplified from RNA transcripts. The first round of RT-PCR for the TCR CDR3 was performed with the HTBI primer set and the Qiagen OneStep RT-PCR kit. TCRdb took the public reads, trimmed them with fastp at Q25, ran MiXCR for clone calling and kept in-frame beta chains. Each record represents a unique CDR3 protein, reported with the most common genes and DNA among its rows. This sample is represented by approximately 490,000 distinct CDR3 sequences; around a fifth of them were singletons. The ten largest clonotypes hold under 55% of the sample. Specimen: blood. The receptors derive from a woman in her seventies with Graves' ophthalmopathy.

This clonotype was counted ten times or more. The rearrangement uses TRBV2 and TRBJ1-1; 9 positions agree with TRBD1. J lost 1 base, V lost 7 bases, and 4 bases had no gene match. Germline CDR1 and CDR2: SNHLY and FYNNEI. The CDR3 has 14 amino acids. CDR3 protein: CASNLQGANTEAFF. The CDR3 nucleotides are TGTGCCAGCAACCTACAGGGGGCGAACACTGAAGCTTTCTTT.

CDR3 sequence (DNA): TGCGCCAGCAGTTCAGCCAGGAACACTGAAGCTTTCTTT. This codes for CASSSARNTEAFF. V is TRBV10-2 and J is TRBJ1-1; D uncertain. There are 13 residues in the CDR3. V was trimmed by 5 bases and J by 1 base, leaving 8 bases between them. Germline loops: CDR1 WSHSY, CDR2 SAAADI.

This clonotype was recorded a few times. The chain is built from TRBV27 and TRBJ2-2; TRBD2 is a possible D gene (6 bases). Germline V lookup: CDR1 MNHEY, CDR2 SMNVEV (reference sequence). This CDR3 is built from 14 residues. V was cut by 5 bases and J by 3 bases, with 10 bases left in between. The CDR3 bases are TGTGCCAGCAGTCTTAGGGAGGACACCGGGGAGCTGTTTTTT. This gives the protein CASSLREDTGELFF.

This chain joins TRBV9 and TRBJ2-3; 7 bases map to TRBD2. CDR3 length: 16 amino acids. V gave up 4 bases and J gave up 7 bases; unmatched junction bases: 15. The V gene's germline CDR1 is SGDLS and CDR2 YYNGEE. The chain's CDR3 is CASSSLPSGSGNTQYF. The CDR3 DNA sequence: TGTGCCAGCAGCTCCCTTCCTAGCGGCTCCGGAAATACGCAGTATTTT.

The sample holds a few counts of this clonotype. The chain joins TRBV6-1 to TRBJ2-7; D perhaps matches TRBD2 (5 bases). The CDR3 has 13 residues. The V gene's germline CDR1 is MNHNS and CDR2 SASEGT. The ends were cut back, 5 bases at V and 1 base at J, with 9 bases in the middle. The CDR3 protein is CASSWRTSYEQYF. In nucleotides, the CDR3 is TGTGCCAGCAGTTGGAGGACGTCCTACGAGCAGTACTTC.

This clonotype has a handful of counts. The chain recombines TRBV14 with TRBJ1-2; D gene ambiguous. V was trimmed by 4 bases and J by 7 bases, leaving 13 bases between them. The CDR3 consists of 13 residues. The germline gives CDR1 SGHDN, CDR2 FVKESK. This chain's CDR3 is CASSPPGLPGYTF. The CDR3 DNA is TGTGCCAGCAGCCCCCCGGGTCTTCCTGGCTACACCTTC.